What follows are 6 T cell receptor beta chains derived from one specimen sequenced in a study of blood T cell repertoires in COVID-19. Only in-frame clones appear in the TCRdb table, and some are missing; sequencing was by immunoSEQ multiplex PCR. This table holds about 15,000 clones, approximately 80% found once. The specimen sequenced was peripheral blood. The receptor source for this set is a human donor in a cohort sampled during active COVID-19.

This rearrangement joins TRBV18 to TRBJ1-3, with D possibly being TRBD1 (6 bases). Trimming pared 8 bases from V and 8 bases from J, leaving 16 bases between. This CDR3 has 13 amino acids. In germline, CDR1 is KGHSH, CDR2 LQKENI. For the CDR3, the DNA is TGTGCCAGCCTGGGACAACCGGTAGACACCATATATTTT. Protein product: CASLGQPVDTIYF.

The chain carries TRBV5-4 and TRBJ1-4; 9 bases map to TRBD1. V trimming: 3 bases; J trimming: 17 bases; junction bases outside the gene matches: 14. This CDR3 is built from 14 residues. The germline V gene encodes CDR1 SGHNT and CDR2 YYREEE (reference sequence). CDR3 nucleotide sequence: TGTGCCAGCAGCTCGCTTGGGACAGGGACCCCATTTTTTTTT. This translates into CASSSLGTGTPFFF. Combining the CDR3 with reference TRBV5-4 and TRBJ1-4 gives the whole variable domain ETGVTQSPTHLIKTRGQQVTLRCSSQSGHNTVSWYQQALGQGPQFIFQYYREEENGRGNFPPRFSGLQFPNYSSELNVNALELDDSALYLCASSSLGTGTPFFFGSGTQLSVL.

V gene TRBV11-2 combines with J gene TRBJ2-1; D is perhaps TRBD2 (6 bases). V lost 1 base, J lost 4 bases, and 14 bases lay in between. CDR1 is SGHAT and CDR2 is FQNNGV in the germline V gene. The CDR3 runs 16 residues. This CDR3 is CASSLGMGTSYNEQFF. The CDR3 bases are TGTGCCAGCAGCTTAGGCATGGGGACTTCGTACAATGAGCAGTTCTTC.

The V and J genes are TRBV6-5 and TRBJ1-6, with D maybe TRBD1 (5 bases). V lost 6 bases to trimming and J lost 9 bases, with 15 bases between them. Germline CDR1 reads MNHEY; CDR2 reads SVGAGI. The CDR3 is 14 residues long. The CDR3 spells CASRNQGAGSPLHF. CDR3 coding DNA: TGTGCCAGCAGGAACCAGGGAGCGGGTTCACCCCTCCACTTT.

The chain has TRBV5-4 and TRBJ2-3, with 10 bases that match TRBD2. The CDR3 covers 15 residues. Germline assignment: CDR1 SGHNT and CDR2 YYREEE (reference sequence). The V and J ends lost 2 bases and 1 base, in that order; junction bases with no gene match: 1. For the CDR3, the DNA is TGTGCCAGCAGCTTAGCGGGGGGGCGCACAGATACGCAGTATTTT. Protein product: CASSLAGGRTDTQYF.

This rearrangement joins TRBV27 to TRBJ2-7; the match to TRBD1 covers 9 bases. This CDR3 is 14 amino acids long. From germline, CDR1 is MNHEY and CDR2 SMNVEV (reference sequence). V shed 3 bases, J shed 8 bases, and the junction held 8 bases outside the gene matches. This CDR3 reads CASSFPGDREKQYF. CDR3 sequence (DNA): TGTGCCAGCAGTTTCCCCGGGGACAGGGAGAAGCAGTACTTC.